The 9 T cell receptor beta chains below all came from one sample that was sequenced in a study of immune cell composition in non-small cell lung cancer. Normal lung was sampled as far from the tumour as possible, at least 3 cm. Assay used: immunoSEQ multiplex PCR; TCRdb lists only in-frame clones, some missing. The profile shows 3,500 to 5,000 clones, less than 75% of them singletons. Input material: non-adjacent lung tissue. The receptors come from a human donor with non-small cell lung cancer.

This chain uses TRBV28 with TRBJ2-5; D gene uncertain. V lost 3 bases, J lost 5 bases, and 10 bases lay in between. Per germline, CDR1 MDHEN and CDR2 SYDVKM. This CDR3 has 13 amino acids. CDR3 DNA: TGTGCCAGCAGTTTGGTGTCCGTTGAGACCCAGTACTTC. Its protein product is CASSLVSVETQYF. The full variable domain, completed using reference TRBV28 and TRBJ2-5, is DVKVTQSSRYLVKRTGEKVFLECVQDMDHENMFWYRQDPGLGLRLIYFSYDVKMKEKGDIPEGYSVSREKKERFSLILESASTNQTSMYLCASSLVSVETQYFGPGTRLLVL.

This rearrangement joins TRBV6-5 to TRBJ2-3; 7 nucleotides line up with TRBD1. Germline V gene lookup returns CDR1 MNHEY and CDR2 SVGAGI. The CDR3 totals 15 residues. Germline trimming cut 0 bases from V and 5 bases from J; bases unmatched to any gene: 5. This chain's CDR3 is CASSYSRDSGDTQYF. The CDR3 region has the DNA TGTGCCAGCAGTTACTCGAGGGACAGTGGAGATACGCAGTATTTT.

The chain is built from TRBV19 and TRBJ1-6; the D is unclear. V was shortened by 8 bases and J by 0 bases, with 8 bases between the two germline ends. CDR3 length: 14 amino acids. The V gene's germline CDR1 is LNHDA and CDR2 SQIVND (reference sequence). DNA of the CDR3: TGTGCCAGTCGCCTTAGCTCCTATAATTCACCCCTCCACTTT. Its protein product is CASRLSSYNSPLHF.

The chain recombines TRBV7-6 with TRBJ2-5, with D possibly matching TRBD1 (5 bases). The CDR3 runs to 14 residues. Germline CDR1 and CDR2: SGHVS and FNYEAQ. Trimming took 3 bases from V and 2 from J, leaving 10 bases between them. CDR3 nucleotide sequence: TGTGCCAGCAGCTTTCGACAGCTACAAGAGACCCAGTACTTC. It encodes CASSFRQLQETQYF.

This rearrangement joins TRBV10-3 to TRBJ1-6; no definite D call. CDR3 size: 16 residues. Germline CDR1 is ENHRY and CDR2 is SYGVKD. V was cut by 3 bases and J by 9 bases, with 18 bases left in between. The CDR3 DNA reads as TGTGCCATCAGTGACTCCGCAGAGTATACGGGTTCACCCCTCCACTTT. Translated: CAISDSAEYTGSPLHF.

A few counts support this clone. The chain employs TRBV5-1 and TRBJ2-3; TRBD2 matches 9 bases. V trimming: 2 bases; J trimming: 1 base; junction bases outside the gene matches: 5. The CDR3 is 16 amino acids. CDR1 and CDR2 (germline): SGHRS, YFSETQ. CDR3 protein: CASSFRAGGGTDTQYF. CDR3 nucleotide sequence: TGCGCCAGCAGCTTCAGGGCGGGGGGGGGCACAGATACGCAGTATTTT.

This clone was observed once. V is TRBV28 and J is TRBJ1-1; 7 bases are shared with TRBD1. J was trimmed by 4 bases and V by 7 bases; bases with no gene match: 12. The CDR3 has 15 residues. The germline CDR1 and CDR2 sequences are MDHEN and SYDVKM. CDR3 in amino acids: CASTNQGSGGTEAFF. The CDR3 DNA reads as TGTGCCAGCACAAACCAAGGGTCAGGGGGCACTGAAGCTTTCTTT.

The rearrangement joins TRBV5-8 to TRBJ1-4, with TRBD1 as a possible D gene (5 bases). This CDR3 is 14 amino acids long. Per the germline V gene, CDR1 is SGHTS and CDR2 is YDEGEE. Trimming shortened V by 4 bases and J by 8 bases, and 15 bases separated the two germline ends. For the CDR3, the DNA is TGTGCCAGCAGCCAAGATTGGGGGTACGAAAAACTGTTTTTT. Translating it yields CASSQDWGYEKLFF. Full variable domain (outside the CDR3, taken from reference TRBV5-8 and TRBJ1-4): EAGVTQSPTHLIKTRGQQATLRCSPISGHTSVYWYQQALGLGLQFLLWYDEGEERNRGNFPPRFSGRQFPNYSSELNVNALELEDSALYLCASSQDWGYEKLFFGSGTQLSVL.

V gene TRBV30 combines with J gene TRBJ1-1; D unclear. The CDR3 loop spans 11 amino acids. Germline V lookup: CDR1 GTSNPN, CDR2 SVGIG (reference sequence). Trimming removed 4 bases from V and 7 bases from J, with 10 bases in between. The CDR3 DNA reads TGTGCCTGGATGGCGAATAGTGAAGCTTTCTTT. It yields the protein CAWMANSEAFF.